A selection of T cell receptor beta chains follows, all from one sample in a study of shared clonotypes between healthy human individuals. Data came from immunoSEQ multiplex PCR; TCRdb stores just in-frame clones and leaves some out. The repertoire holds approximately 2.3 million clones, with 93% as singletons. The specimen sequenced was naive CD4+ T cells from PBMCs. The receptors stem from a man aged 18 to 30 in good health. Some clones in this sample may be carry-over from other donors' samples. Each CDR3 is given with its conserved first and last residue. D genes are given only for firm matches. For some rows the clone size is stated as once, few or many, or as a class when expanded; others skip it.

J	D	V	size	CDR3	DNA
TRBJ2-2	.	TRBV19	.	CASSIIGESELFF	TGTGCCAGTAGTATAATCGGGGAGTCGGAGCTGTTTTTT
TRBJ2-5	.	TRBV7-6	.	CASSLLGVVETQYF	TGTGCCAGCAGCTTATTAGGGGTGGTCGAGACCCAGTACTTC
TRBJ2-1	TRBD1	TRBV20-1	.	CSAGGQEQFF	TGCAGTGCTGGAGGACAGGAACAGTTCTTC
TRBJ2-1	TRBD2	TRBV7-9	.	CASSLIPVASGNEQFF	TGTGCCAGCAGCCTCATCCCCGTGGCTAGCGGGAATGAGCAGTTCTTC
TRBJ1-3	.	TRBV6-1	.	CASRSRGTGNTIYF	TGTGCCAGCAGAAGCAGGGGAACTGGAAACACCATATATTTT
TRBJ1-4	TRBD1	TRBV19	.	CASSQVGTENEKLFF	TGTGCCAGTAGCCAAGTAGGGACAGAAAATGAAAAACTGTTTTTT
TRBJ2-7	.	TRBV30	.	CAWRRDTVSYEQYF	TGTGCCTGGAGGCGGGACACCGTCTCCTACGAGCAGTACTTC
TRBJ2-2	TRBD2	TRBV5-1	.	CASSVGLAVNTGELFF	TGCGCCAGCAGCGTCGGCCTAGCGGTAAACACCGGGGAGCTGTTTTTT
TRBJ1-1	TRBD1	TRBV5-8	.	CASSFTGGTEAFF	TGTGCCAGCAGTTTCACAGGGGGCACTGAAGCTTTCTTT
TRBJ1-3	.	TRBV5-1	.	CASSLEGPSSGNTIYF	TGCGCCAGCAGCTTGGAGGGACCGAGCTCTGGAAACACCATATATTTT
TRBJ2-1	.	TRBV2	.	CASREQGGEQFF	TGTGCCAGCCGAGAACAGGGCGGTGAGCAGTTCTTC
TRBJ2-1	TRBD2	TRBV5-4	.	CASSPNSLAGDHNEQFF	TGTGCCAGCAGCCCTAACTCTCTAGCGGGGGATCACAATGAGCAGTTCTTC
TRBJ1-5	.	TRBV10-3	.	CAISDRAGTSNQPQHF	TGTGCCATCAGTGATCGCGCCGGGACATCGAATCAGCCCCAGCATTTT
TRBJ2-5	TRBD1	TRBV5-6	.	CASSRPGGETQYF	TGTGCCAGCAGTCGTCCAGGGGGCGAGACCCAGTACTTC
TRBJ1-2	TRBD1	TRBV6-5	.	CASSYRLGTANYGYTF	TGTGCCAGCAGTTACCGCCTGGGGACAGCTAACTATGGCTACACCTTC
TRBJ1-1	TRBD1	TRBV9	few	CASSVGTGTEAFF	TGTGCCAGCAGCGTAGGGACAGGGACTGAAGCTTTCTTT
TRBJ1-1	TRBD1	TRBV5-4	.	CASSSRQGGSPEAFF	TGTGCCAGCAGCTCGCGACAGGGAGGGAGCCCTGAAGCTTTCTTT
TRBJ1-2	.	TRBV28	.	CASYGPRPFYGYTF	TGTGCCAGCTATGGGCCCCGACCCTTCTATGGCTACACCTTC
TRBJ2-2	TRBD2	TRBV5-1	once	CASSPIAGADTGELFF	TGCGCCAGCAGCCCAATAGCGGGAGCGGACACCGGGGAGCTGTTTTTT
TRBJ1-2	.	TRBV9	.	CASSRVGLGEYGYTF	TGTGCCAGCTCCAGGGTGGGGTTGGGGGAGTATGGCTACACCTTC
TRBJ2-2	.	TRBV7-2	.	CASSLGANTGELFF	TGTGCCAGCAGCTTGGGCGCGAACACCGGGGAGCTGTTTTTT
TRBJ2-5	.	TRBV4-3	once	CASSQEAGQETQYF	TGCGCCAGCAGCCAAGAGGCGGGACAAGAGACCCAGTACTTC